A selection of T cell receptor beta chains follows, all from one sample in a study of shared clonotypes between healthy human individuals. Profiling relied on immunoSEQ multiplex PCR, and the TCRdb table lists in-frame clones only, not all of them. The sample shows under 1,100,000 clones, 70% to 80% of them seen only once. Sequences were obtained from memory CD4+ T cells sorted from blood. The receptors were sampled from a man aged 18 to 29 in good health. Each CDR3 is given with its conserved first and last residue. A D gene is named only where the DNA matches it firmly. For some rows the clone size is stated as once, few or many, or as a class when expanded; others skip it.

clone_size j_call v_call d_call cdr3_aa cdr3_nt
NA TRBJ1-1 TRBV5-1 TRBD1 CASSSQGAVNTEAFF TGCGCCAGCAGCTCACAGGGGGCCGTGAACACTGAAGCTTTCTTT
NA TRBJ1-2 TRBV6-1 NA CASSEGRANYGYTF TGTGCCAGCAGTGAGGGCAGGGCTAACTATGGCTACACCTTC
NA TRBJ2-2 TRBV5-1 NA CASSLGLTGELFF TGCGCCAGCAGCTTAGGCCTAACGGGGGAGCTGTTTTTT
NA TRBJ2-7 TRBV6-5 TRBD1 CASRTGQGSFEQYF TGTGCCAGCAGAACGGGACAGGGATCTTTCGAGCAGTACTTC
NA TRBJ2-5 TRBV11-2 NA CASSSNRGTDYQETQYF TGTGCCAGCAGCTCAAACCGGGGGACAGACTACCAAGAGACCCAGTACTTC
few TRBJ1-6 TRBV19 NA CASSTSRQALNSPLHF TGTGCCAGTAGTACTTCGCGACAGGCACTTAATTCACCCCTCCACTTT
few TRBJ2-3 TRBV27 TRBD1 CASSADRGVLVTDTQYF TGTGCCAGCAGTGCGGACAGGGGGGTTTTGGTTACAGATACGCAGTATTTT
NA TRBJ2-2 TRBV7-9 TRBD2 CASATGLAGGSTGELFF TGTGCCAGCGCTACGGGACTAGCGGGAGGGAGCACCGGGGAGCTGTTTTTT
NA TRBJ1-1 TRBV30 TRBD1 CAWSALGTGSEAFF TGTGCCTGGAGTGCTCTCGGGACAGGGTCAGAAGCTTTCTTT
NA TRBJ2-7 TRBV19 TRBD1 CASRAGTGNYEQYF TGTGCCAGTAGGGCCGGGACAGGGAACTACGAGCAGTACTTC
many TRBJ1-1 TRBV30 TRBD1 CAWSHLGQGNTEAFF TGTGCCTGGAGCCACCTAGGACAGGGGAACACTGAAGCTTTCTTT
NA TRBJ2-5 TRBV2 TRBD1 CASSRDRGQETQYF TGTGCCAGCAGTAGGGACAGGGGCCAAGAGACCCAGTACTTC
few TRBJ2-5 TRBV14 NA CASSQDFNSETQYF TGTGCCAGCAGCCAAGATTTTAACTCAGAGACCCAGTACTTC
NA TRBJ2-5 TRBV6-5 TRBD1 CASSVGQGRVETQYF TGTGCCAGCAGTGTTGGACAGGGCCGGGTGGAGACCCAGTACTTC
many TRBJ2-7 TRBV10-3 NA CAIMASYEQYF TGTGCCATCATGGCCTCCTACGAGCAGTACTTC
NA TRBJ1-2 TRBV18 TRBD1 CASSDRDLNYGYTF TGTGCCAGCTCAGACAGGGACCTTAACTATGGCTACACCTTC
NA TRBJ2-3 TRBV6-5 NA CASTDSLHTDTQYF TGTGCCAGCACCGACTCACTACACACAGATACGCAGTATTTT
few TRBJ1-5 TRBV19 TRBD1 CASSEGQGNQPQHF TGTGCCAGTAGTGAGGGACAGGGGAATCAGCCCCAGCATTTT
NA TRBJ2-1 TRBV5-6 NA CASSAKYEQFF TGTGCCAGCAGCGCTAAGTATGAGCAGTTCTTC
many TRBJ2-7 TRBV21-1 NA CASSKGRQPYEQYF TGTGCCAGCAGCAAAGGTCGACAGCCCTACGAGCAGTACTTC
NA TRBJ1-1 TRBV5-5 NA CASSLRVLNAEAFF TGTGCCAGCAGCTTGAGGGTCCTCAACGCTGAAGCTTTCTTT
NA TRBJ2-2 TRBV11-3 TRBD2 CASSLMGGRSTGELFF TGTGCCAGCAGCCTGATGGGCGGGAGGAGCACCGGGGAGCTGTTTTTT
NA TRBJ2-7 TRBV5-1 NA CASSLFPGDSYEQYF TGCGCCAGCAGCTTGTTTCCCGGTGACTCCTACGAGCAGTACTTC
NA TRBJ1-2 TRBV2 NA CASRLQGTPNGYTF TGTGCCAGCAGGCTACAGGGAACACCCAATGGCTACACCTTC
few TRBJ1-2 TRBV7-8 NA CASSRTAVYGYTF TGTGCCAGCAGCAGGACAGCTGTTTATGGCTACACCTTC
NA TRBJ1-1 TRBV10-3 NA CAISPSQGLEMNTEAFF TGTGCCATCAGTCCCTCCCAGGGGTTAGAGATGAACACTGAAGCTTTCTTT
NA TRBJ2-7 TRBV18 NA CASSPGGTYEQYF TGTGCCAGCTCACCGGGGGGTACCTACGAGCAGTACTTC
NA TRBJ1-5 TRBV5-4 NA CASSPDVGGNQPQHF TGTGCCAGCAGTCCGGACGTGGGGGGCAATCAGCCCCAGCATTTT
NA TRBJ2-5 TRBV18 NA CASSQETQYF TGTGCCAGCTCCCAAGAGACCCAGTACTTC
many TRBJ2-3 TRBV28 NA CASSPPDLGRGTDTQYF TGTGCCAGCAGTCCCCCGGACCTCGGTAGAGGTACAGATACGCAGTATTTT
few TRBJ2-3 TRBV19 TRBD2 CASSIFSGSTDTQYF TGTGCCAGTAGTATATTTAGCGGGAGCACAGATACGCAGTATTTT
NA TRBJ1-5 TRBV30 NA CAWSVGHVNQPQHF TGTGCCTGGAGTGTAGGACACGTCAATCAGCCCCAGCATTTT
NA TRBJ1-6 TRBV9 NA CASSADVVSPLHF TGTGCCAGCAGCGCAGACGTCGTTTCACCCCTCCACTTT
NA TRBJ1-1 TRBV7-3 NA CASSSKGGNTEAFF TGTGCCAGCAGCTCCAAAGGGGGGAACACTGAAGCTTTCTTT
NA TRBJ1-5 TRBV6-5 NA CASSYGAGSNQPQHF TGTGCCAGCAGTTACGGGGCGGGGAGCAATCAGCCCCAGCATTTT
NA TRBJ2-1 TRBV5-4 NA CASSLGGRGQAASEQFF TGTGCCAGCAGCTTGGGGGGACGCGGCCAAGCTGCAAGTGAGCAGTTCTTC
few TRBJ2-1 TRBV9 TRBD2 CASSSRGSGSSYNEQFF TGTGCCAGCAGCTCCCGGGGTAGCGGGAGCTCCTACAATGAGCAGTTCTTC
NA TRBJ1-3 TRBV18 NA CASSPPGLLSGNTIYF TGTGCCAGCTCACCCCCAGGACTACTCTCTGGAAACACCATATATTTT
NA TRBJ2-7 TRBV6-5 NA CASSPSTGRYYEQYF TGTGCCAGCAGCCCCTCGACAGGACGGTACTACGAGCAGTACTTC
NA TRBJ2-3 TRBV10-3 NA CAISDLATQYF TGTGCCATCAGTGACCTAGCTACGCAGTATTTT
NA TRBJ1-5 TRBV30 TRBD1 CAWSSGGVSNQPQHF TGTGCCTGGAGTTCAGGGGGGGTAAGCAATCAGCCCCAGCATTTT
few TRBJ2-7 TRBV11-2 NA CASSLGSLYEQYF TGTGCCAGCAGCTTAGGGAGTTTGTACGAGCAGTACTTC
NA TRBJ2-5 TRBV19 TRBD2 CASSIAPAGTIKTQYF TGTGCCAGTAGTATAGCCCCCGCGGGGACTATAAAGACCCAGTACTTC